This T cell receptor (beta chain) was retrieved from a study of T cell repertoires in cytomegalovirus infection. Turning to the study itself: Carrying CMV and the relevant HLA type showed in public TCR beta signatures.

Trimming took 8 bases from V and 7 from J; bases not matched to a gene: 5. The CDR3 runs 13 residues. Germline V lookup: CDR1 MNHNY, CDR2 SVGAGI (reference sequence). TCRdb passed the reads through MiXCR, listing each CDR3 protein once. This table has about 920,000 distinct CDR3 sequences, roughly 30% appearing once. Of note for this clonotype: Its antigen is currently unknown.

Study-level findings and limits: The study identified carriers of CMV plus the relevant HLA from cumulative public TCR beta family frequency. CMV-specific TCR beta clonotypes restricted by HLA-C were the ones dominating the ex vivo response.

The receptor's source is a human donor in good health (CMV status not recorded). Some clones in this sample may be carry-over from other donors' samples. The rearrangement joins TRBV6-6 to TRBJ1-4, with 9 positions matching TRBD1. This specimen was cultured CD8+ T cells from PBMCs, taken from culture after CMV antigen stimulation. The CDR3, as DNA: TGTGCCAGCGGGACAGGGATTGGTGAAAAACTGTTTTTT. Its translation is CASGTGIGEKLFF.